This T cell receptor beta chain came from a study of cytomegalovirus exposure and HLA in healthy donors. Study overall: The approximately 120 million unique TCR beta sequences, from roughly 170 million T cells, were found by an earlier analysis.

The CDR3 runs 16 residues. CDR1 and CDR2 from the germline V gene are SGHTA and FQGNSA. Trimming removed 4 bases from V and 2 bases from J, with 14 bases in between. Researchers ran the PCR with 60 Vbeta and 13 Jbeta primers. Profiling relied on immunoSEQ multiplex PCR, and the TCRdb table lists in-frame clones only, not all of them. In the table there are roughly 170,000 clones, 80% of which are singletons. The TCR originated in a man younger than 45 in good health and CMV-seronegative. The J gene is TRBJ2-2, the V gene TRBV7-2, with D tentatively TRBD2 (6 bases). Input material: PBMCs. The CDR3 coding sequence is TGTGCCAGCAGCTCCTATAGCGGATATAACACCGGGGAGCTGTTTTTT. Amino acid sequence: CASSSYSGYNTGELFF.